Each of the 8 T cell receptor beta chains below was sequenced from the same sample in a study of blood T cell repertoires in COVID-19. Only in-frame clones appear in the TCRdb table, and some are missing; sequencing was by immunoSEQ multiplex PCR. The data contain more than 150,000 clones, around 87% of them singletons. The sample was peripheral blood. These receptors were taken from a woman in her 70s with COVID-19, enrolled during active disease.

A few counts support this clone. DNA of the CDR3: TGCAGCGTTGACCAGGGGATAAACTATGGCTACACCTTC. Translated: CSVDQGINYGYTF. The V and J genes are TRBV29-1 and TRBJ1-2; TRBD1 is a possible D gene (6 bases). V lost 3 bases and J lost 2, with 10 bases in between. Germline CDR1 is SQVTM and CDR2 is ANQGSEA. The CDR3 is 13 residues long.

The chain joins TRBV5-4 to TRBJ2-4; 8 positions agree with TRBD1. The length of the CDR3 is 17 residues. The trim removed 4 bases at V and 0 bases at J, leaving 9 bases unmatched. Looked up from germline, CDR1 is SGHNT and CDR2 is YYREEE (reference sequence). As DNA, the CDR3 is TGTGCCAGCAGCGGTACCGGGACAGGCCTAGCCAAAAACATTCAGTACTTC. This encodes CASSGTGTGLAKNIQYF.

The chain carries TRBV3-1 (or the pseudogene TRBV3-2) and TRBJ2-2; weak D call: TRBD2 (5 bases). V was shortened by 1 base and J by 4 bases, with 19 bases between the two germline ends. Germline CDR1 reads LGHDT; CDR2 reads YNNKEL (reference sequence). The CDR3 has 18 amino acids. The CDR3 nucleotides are TGTGCCAGCAGCCAAGTCGCGTGGCTGGCTCGGGGCACCGGGGAGCTGTTTTTT. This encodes CASSQVAWLARGTGELFF.

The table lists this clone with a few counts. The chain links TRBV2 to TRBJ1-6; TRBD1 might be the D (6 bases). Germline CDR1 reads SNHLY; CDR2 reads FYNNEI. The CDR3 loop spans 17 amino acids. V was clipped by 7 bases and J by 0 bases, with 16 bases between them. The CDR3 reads CASIQGVGGSYNSPLHF. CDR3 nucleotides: TGTGCCAGCATACAGGGTGTAGGGGGCTCCTATAATTCACCCCTCCACTTT.

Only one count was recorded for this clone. The CDR3 region is CASSDTGAWGQPQHF. The CDR3 DNA is TGCGCCAGCAGCGACACAGGGGCATGGGGACAGCCCCAGCATTTT. The chain carries TRBV5-1 and TRBJ1-5; 7 nucleotides line up with TRBD1. This CDR3 is built from 15 residues. Germline V lookup: CDR1 SGHRS, CDR2 YFSETQ. Trimming cost V 4 bases and J 7 bases; bases outside gene matches: 11.

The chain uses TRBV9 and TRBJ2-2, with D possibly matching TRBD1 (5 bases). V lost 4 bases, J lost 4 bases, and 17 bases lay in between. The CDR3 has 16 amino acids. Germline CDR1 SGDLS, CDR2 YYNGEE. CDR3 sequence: CASSFQGTSLTGELFF. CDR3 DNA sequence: TGTGCCAGCAGCTTCCAGGGCACCTCTCTCACCGGGGAGCTGTTTTTT.

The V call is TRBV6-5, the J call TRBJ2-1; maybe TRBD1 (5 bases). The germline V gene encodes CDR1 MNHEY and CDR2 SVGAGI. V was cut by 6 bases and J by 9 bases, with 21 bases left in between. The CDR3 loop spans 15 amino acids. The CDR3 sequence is CASSPRITGLGEQFF. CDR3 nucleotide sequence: TGTGCCAGCAGCCCCCGGATTACAGGATTGGGTGAGCAGTTCTTC.

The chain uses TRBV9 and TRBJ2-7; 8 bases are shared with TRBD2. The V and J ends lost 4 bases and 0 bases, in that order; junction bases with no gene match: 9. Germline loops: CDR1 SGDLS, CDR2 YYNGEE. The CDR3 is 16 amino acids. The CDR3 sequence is CASSPYSGISSYEQYF. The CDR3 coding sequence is TGTGCCAGCAGCCCATATAGCGGGATCAGCTCCTACGAGCAGTACTTC.